This T cell receptor (beta chain) was captured in a study of cytomegalovirus exposure and HLA in healthy donors. Study-level information: Unique TCR beta sequences numbering about 100 million came from some 200 million T cells in an earlier analysis.

Concerning this clone itself: The antigen is undetermined.

Primers for the PCR totalled 60 Vbeta and 13 Jbeta. Sequencing used immunoSEQ multiplex PCR; TCRdb keeps in-frame clones, though not all of them. The repertoire holds under 250,000 clones, with approximately 81% as singletons. Overall study findings and caveats: Equally common other TCR beta chains were less clonally expanded than HLA-associated ones, a later analysis found.

Unmatched junction bases numbered 13, after V lost 2 bases and J lost 9 bases. Germline V lookup: CDR1 SGHRS, CDR2 YFSETQ. CDR3 length: 17 residues. Every donor was a healthy person donating bone marrow. This sequence was found in a girl aged 2 to 10 in good health and CMV-seronegative. The V call is TRBV5-1, the J call TRBJ2-1; 11 bases map to TRBD2. Sequenced sample: PBMCs. As DNA, the CDR3 is TGCGCCAGCAGCTTAGTAAATAGCGGGAGGGCCTTCAGTGAGCAGTTCTTC. Amino acid sequence: CASSLVNSGRAFSEQFF. Drawing the rest from reference TRBV5-1 and TRBJ2-1, the complete variable domain is KAGVTQTPRYLIKTRGQQVTLSCSPISGHRSVSWYQQTPGQGLQFLFEYFSETQRNKGNFPGRFSGRQFSNSRSEMNVSTLELGDSALYLCASSLVNSGRAFSEQFFGPGTRLTVL.